The present T cell receptor (beta chain) was sequenced within a study of T-cell memory formation after mild COVID-19. Study-level background: For the most part, TCR clusters were specific to one donor.

With constant-segment primers, 5'RACE yielded cDNA libraries of TCR alpha and TCR beta that carried sample barcodes and UMIs. Using its own MiXCR run on the 5' RACE reads, TCRdb lists one record per CDR3 protein. This table holds about 260,000 distinct CDR3 sequences, under 8.5% found once. Regarding the study as a whole: Clones that shrank (day 15 to 85) were balanced CD4/CD8, whereas later expanders leaned CD4+. Cross-reactive memory apparently joined, as some responding clones appeared in pre-infection memory.

Concerning this clonotype itself: Its antigen is undetermined. Possible read error: a much larger clone is one base away.

V dropped 5 bases and J dropped 4 bases, with 8 bases sitting between them. The CDR3 contains 12 residues. CDR1 is SGHAT, CDR2 FQNNGV, per germline. The receptor's source is a man younger than 35 who had mild COVID-19 (a few samples of this study predate the infection). Cell type and time point are not known. Material: PBMCs or a T cell subset sorted from them (not recorded which). The chain joins TRBV11-2 to TRBJ2-5; the D gene could be TRBD1 or TRBD2 (5 bases each). CDR3 sequence: CASSRDPETQYF. CDR3 coding DNA: TGTGCCAGCAGCCGGGACCCAGAGACCCAGTACTTC.